The clone carrying this TCR beta chain was seen a handful of times. The antigen is not known. These data are taken from a study of T-cell memory formation after mild COVID-19. Study information: The TCR clusters were mostly specific to one donor.

Study-level results: Second-wave clones reaching peak frequency on day 37 lacked confirmed SARS-CoV-2 specificity.

TCRdb reprocessed the 5' RACE reads via MiXCR and lists one record per CDR3 protein. The table lists roughly 450,000 distinct CDR3 sequences, 15% to 20% of them singletons. The sequence derives from an adult woman who had mild COVID-19 (a few samples of this study predate the infection). Cell type and time point are not known. Sequenced sample: PBMCs or a T cell subset sorted from them (not recorded which).

For the CDR3, the DNA is TGTGCCAGCAGCCAAACCTTACCCAATACAGGGCGGAGCACTGAAGCTTTCTTT. This codes for CASSQTLPNTGRSTEAFF. The rearrangement joins TRBV4-2 to TRBJ1-1; D is possibly TRBD1 (6 bases). Deletions cut 2 bases from V and 4 bases from J, with 23 bases between. This CDR3 contains 18 residues. CDR1 and CDR2 (germline): LGHNA, YNFKEQ.